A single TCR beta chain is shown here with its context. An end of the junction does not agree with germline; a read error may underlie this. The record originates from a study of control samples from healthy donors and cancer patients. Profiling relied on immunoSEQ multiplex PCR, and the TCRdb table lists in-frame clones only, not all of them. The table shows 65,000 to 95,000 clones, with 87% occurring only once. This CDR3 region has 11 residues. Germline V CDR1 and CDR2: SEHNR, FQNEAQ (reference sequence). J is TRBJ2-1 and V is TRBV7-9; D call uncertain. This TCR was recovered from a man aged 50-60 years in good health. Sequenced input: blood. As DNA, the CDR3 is TGTGCCAGCAGCTCCAACAATGAGCAGTTCTTC. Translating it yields CASSSNNEQFF.